This entry is about one TCR beta chain. CDR1 is SGHDN, CDR2 FVKESK, per germline. There are 15 residues in the CDR3. Trimming removed 5 bases from V and 0 bases from J; junction bases left unmatched: 4. This entry belongs to a study of blood T cell repertoires in COVID-19. Across the whole study: The cDNA or gDNA used as material had been derived from T cells, B-cell-depleted T cells, or PBMCs.

Cohorts were based on clinical histories the participants reported. Either two negative PCRs, clearance, or symptom resolution qualified Cohort 3 donors as recovered. Study processing details: Scientists estimated how many nucleated cells there were by amplifying reference gene primers. The table came from immunoSEQ multiplex PCR; TCRdb's copy has only in-frame clones and leaves some out. From that table come the V and J calls and clone size; the DNA was used to work out D and trimming. The sample has about 270,000 clones; under 90% are singletons. Input material: PBMCs or T cells enriched from blood (not recorded which). V and J are TRBV14 and TRBJ2-1; TRBD2 matches 7 bases. The TCR originated in a young man who had recovered from COVID-19. For the CDR3, the DNA is TGTGCCAGCAGCTGGGGGACTATCTCCTACAATGAGCAGTTCTTC. It encodes CASSWGTISYNEQFF.